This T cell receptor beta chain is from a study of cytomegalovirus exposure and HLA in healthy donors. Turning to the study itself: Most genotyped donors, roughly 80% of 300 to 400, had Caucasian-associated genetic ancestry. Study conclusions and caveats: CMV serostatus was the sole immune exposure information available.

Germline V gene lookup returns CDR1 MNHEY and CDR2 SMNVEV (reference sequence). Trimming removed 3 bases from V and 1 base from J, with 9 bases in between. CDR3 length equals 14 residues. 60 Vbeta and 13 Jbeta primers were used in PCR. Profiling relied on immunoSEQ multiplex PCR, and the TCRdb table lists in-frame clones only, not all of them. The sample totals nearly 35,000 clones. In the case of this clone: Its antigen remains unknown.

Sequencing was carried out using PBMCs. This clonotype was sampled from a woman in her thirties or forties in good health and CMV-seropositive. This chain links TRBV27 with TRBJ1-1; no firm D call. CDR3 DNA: TGTGCCAGCAGTTTTTTGGCCGAGAACACTGAAGCTTTCTTT. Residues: CASSFLAENTEAFF.